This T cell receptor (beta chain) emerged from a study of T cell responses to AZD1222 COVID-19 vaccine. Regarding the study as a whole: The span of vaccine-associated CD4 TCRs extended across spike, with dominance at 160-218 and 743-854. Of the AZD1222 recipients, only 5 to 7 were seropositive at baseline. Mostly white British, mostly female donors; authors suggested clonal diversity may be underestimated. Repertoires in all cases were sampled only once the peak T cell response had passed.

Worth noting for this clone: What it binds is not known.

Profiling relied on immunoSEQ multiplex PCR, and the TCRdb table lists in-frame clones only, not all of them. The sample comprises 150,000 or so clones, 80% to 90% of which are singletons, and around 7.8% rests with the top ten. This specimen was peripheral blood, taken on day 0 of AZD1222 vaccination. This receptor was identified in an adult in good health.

The chain's CDR3 is CASTTGGANTEAFF. The CDR3 DNA sequence: TGTGCCAGCACAACAGGGGGCGCGAACACTGAAGCTTTCTTT. The V and J genes are TRBV6-5 and TRBJ1-1; 9 nucleotides line up with TRBD1. From germline, CDR1 is MNHEY and CDR2 SVGAGI. V shed 7 bases and J 1 base; nucleotides not matched to a gene: 4. CDR3 length equals 14 residues.